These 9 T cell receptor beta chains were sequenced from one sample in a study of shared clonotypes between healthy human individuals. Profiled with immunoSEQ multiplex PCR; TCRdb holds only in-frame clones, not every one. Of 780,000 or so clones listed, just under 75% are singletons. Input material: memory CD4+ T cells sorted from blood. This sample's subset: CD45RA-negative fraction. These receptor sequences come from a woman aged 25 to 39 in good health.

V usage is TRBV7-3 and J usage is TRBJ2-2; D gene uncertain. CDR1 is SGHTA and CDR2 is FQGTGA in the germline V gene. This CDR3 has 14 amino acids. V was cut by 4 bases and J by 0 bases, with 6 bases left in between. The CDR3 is CASSSASNTGELFF. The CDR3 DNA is TGTGCCAGCAGCTCTGCTTCGAACACCGGGGAGCTGTTTTTT. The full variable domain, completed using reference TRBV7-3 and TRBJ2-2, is GAGVSQTPSNKVTEKGKYVELRCDPISGHTALYWYRQSLGQGPEFLIYFQGTGAADDSGLPNDRFFAVRPEGSVSTLKIQRTERGDSAVYLCASSSASNTGELFFGEGSRLTVL.

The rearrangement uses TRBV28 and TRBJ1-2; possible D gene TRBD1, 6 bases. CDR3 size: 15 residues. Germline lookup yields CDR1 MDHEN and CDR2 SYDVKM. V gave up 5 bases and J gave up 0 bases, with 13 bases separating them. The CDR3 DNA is TGTGCCAGCAGTCTTCAGGGGACACCTAACTATGGCTACACCTTC. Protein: CASSLQGTPNYGYTF.

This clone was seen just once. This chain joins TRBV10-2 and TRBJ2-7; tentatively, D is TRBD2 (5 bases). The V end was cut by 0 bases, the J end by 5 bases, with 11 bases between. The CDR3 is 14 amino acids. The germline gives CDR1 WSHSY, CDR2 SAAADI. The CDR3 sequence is CASSESGRGNEQYF. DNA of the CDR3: TGCGCCAGCAGTGAGTCGGGGAGAGGGAACGAGCAGTACTTC.

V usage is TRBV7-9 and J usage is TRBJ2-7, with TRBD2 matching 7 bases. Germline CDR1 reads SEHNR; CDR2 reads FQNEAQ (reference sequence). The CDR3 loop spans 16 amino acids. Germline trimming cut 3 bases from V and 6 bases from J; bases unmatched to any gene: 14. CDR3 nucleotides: TGTGCCAGCAGCTTTGGGTCCAGCGGGGCCTCGTCCGAGCAGTACTTC. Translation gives CASSFGSSGASSEQYF.

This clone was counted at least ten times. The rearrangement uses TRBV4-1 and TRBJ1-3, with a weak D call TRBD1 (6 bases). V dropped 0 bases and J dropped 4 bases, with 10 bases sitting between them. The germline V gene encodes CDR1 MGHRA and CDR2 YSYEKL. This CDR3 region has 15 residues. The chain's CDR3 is CASSQDAQGGNTIYF. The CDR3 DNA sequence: TGCGCCAGCAGCCAAGATGCCCAGGGGGGAAACACCATATATTTT.

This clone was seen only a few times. CDR3 sequence: CASSPREGLESAGELFF. In nucleotides, the CDR3 is TGTGCCAGCAGTCCTCGAGAGGGACTAGAGTCGGCCGGGGAGCTGTTTTTT. The chain links TRBV28 to TRBJ2-2; 8 nucleotides agree with TRBD2. CDR1 and CDR2 (germline): MDHEN, SYDVKM. Losses at the gene ends were 5 bases for V and 6 bases for J; bases not matched to a gene: 14. The CDR3 loop spans 17 amino acids. Full variable domain (outside the CDR3, taken from reference TRBV28 and TRBJ2-2): DVKVTQSSRYLVKRTGEKVFLECVQDMDHENMFWYRQDPGLGLRLIYFSYDVKMKEKGDIPEGYSVSREKKERFSLILESASTNQTSMYLCASSPREGLESAGELFFGEGSRLTVL.

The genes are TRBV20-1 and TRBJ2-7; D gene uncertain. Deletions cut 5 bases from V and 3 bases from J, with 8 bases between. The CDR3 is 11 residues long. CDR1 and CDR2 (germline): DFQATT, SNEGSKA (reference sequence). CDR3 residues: CSAAPFYEQYF. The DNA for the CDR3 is TGCAGTGCTGCACCTTTCTACGAGCAGTACTTC.

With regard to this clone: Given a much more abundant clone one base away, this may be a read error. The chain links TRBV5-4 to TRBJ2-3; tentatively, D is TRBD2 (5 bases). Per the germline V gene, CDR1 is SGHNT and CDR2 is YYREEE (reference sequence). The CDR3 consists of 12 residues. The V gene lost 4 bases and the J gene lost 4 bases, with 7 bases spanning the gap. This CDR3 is CASSGSADTQYF. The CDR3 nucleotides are TGTGCCAGCAGCGGGAGCGCAGATACGCAGTATTTT.

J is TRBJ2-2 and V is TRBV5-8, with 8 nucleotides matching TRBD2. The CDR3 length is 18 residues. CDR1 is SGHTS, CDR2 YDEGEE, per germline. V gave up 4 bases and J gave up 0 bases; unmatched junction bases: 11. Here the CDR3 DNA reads TGTGCCAGCAGCCGTCGGGGGGGTTTCAACGCGAACACCGGGGAGCTGTTTTTT. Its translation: CASSRRGGFNANTGELFF.